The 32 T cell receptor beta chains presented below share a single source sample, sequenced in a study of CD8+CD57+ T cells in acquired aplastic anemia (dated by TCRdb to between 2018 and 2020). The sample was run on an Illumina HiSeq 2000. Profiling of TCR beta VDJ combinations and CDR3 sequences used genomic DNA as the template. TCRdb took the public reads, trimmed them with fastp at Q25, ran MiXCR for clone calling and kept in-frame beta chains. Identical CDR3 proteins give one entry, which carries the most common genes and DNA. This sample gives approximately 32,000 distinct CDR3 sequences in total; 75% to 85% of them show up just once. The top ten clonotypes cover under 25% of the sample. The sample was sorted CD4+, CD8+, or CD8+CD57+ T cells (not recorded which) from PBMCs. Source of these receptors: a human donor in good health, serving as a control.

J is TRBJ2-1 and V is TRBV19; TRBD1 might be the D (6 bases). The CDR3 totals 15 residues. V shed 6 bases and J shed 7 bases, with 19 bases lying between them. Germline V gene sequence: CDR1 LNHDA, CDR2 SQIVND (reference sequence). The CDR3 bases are TGTGCCAGTAGCCAGAGAACAGGGCAGAGGAATGAGCAGTTCTTC. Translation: CASSQRTGQRNEQFF.

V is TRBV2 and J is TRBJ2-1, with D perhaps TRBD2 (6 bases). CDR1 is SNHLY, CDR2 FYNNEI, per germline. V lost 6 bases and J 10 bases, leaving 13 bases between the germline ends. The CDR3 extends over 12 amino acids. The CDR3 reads CASSEGLGEQFF. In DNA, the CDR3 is TGTGCCAGCAGCGAGGGACTTGGGGAGCAGTTCTTC.

CDR3 residues: CSARVRAGGDNSPLHF. CDR3 DNA sequence: TGCAGTGCTAGAGTCCGGGCGGGCGGCGATAATTCACCCCTCCACTTT. The gene calls are TRBV20-1 and TRBJ1-6, with D uncertain. Germline V lookup: CDR1 DFQATT, CDR2 SNEGSKA (reference sequence). V lost 1 base and J lost 5, with 15 bases in between. The CDR3 is 16 amino acids.

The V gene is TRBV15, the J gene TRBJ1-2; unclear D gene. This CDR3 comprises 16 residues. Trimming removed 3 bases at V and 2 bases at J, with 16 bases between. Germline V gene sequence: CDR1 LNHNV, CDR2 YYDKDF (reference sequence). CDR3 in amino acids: CATSRAAGGVNYGYTF. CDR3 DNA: TGTGCCACCAGCAGGGCAGCTGGTGGCGTAAACTATGGCTACACCTTC.

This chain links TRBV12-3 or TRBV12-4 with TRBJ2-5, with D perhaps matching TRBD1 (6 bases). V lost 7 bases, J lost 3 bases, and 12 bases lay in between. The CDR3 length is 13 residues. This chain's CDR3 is CASKGTGKETQYF. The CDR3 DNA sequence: TGTGCCAGCAAGGGTACAGGGAAAGAGACCCAGTACTTC.

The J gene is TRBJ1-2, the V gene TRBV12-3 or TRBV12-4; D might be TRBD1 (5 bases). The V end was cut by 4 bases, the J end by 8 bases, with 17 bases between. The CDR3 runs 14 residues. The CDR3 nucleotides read TGTGCCAGCAGTTCAACAGGAGGTGCTAGCGGCTACACCTTC. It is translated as CASSSTGGASGYTF.

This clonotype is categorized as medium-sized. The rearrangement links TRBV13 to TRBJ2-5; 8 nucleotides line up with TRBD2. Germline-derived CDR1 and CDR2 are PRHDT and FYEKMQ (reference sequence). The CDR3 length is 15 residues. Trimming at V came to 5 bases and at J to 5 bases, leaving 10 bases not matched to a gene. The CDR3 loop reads CASSPPGGGFETQYF. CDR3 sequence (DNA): TGTGCCAGCAGCCCGCCGGGCGGGGGGTTCGAGACCCAGTACTTC. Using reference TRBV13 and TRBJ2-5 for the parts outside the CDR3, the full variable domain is AAGVIQSPRHLIKEKRETATLKCYPIPRHDTVYWYQQGPGQDPQFLISFYEKMQSDKGSIPDRFSAQQFSDYHSELNMSSLELGDSALYFCASSPPGGGFETQYFGPGTRLLVL.

CDR3 sequence (DNA): TGTGCCAGTAGTAAGTCGCAGGAGACCTACGAGCAGTACTTC. Translation gives CASSKSQETYEQYF. The chain carries TRBV19 and TRBJ2-7; D gene uncertain. The CDR3 consists of 14 residues. Germline assignment: CDR1 LNHDA and CDR2 SQIVND (reference sequence). V lost 4 bases, J lost 2 bases, and 12 bases lay in between.

The CDR3 region is CASSLTGPLGTDEQYF. In DNA, the CDR3 is TGTGCCAGCAGCTTAACTGGCCCCCTGGGTACCGACGAGCAGTACTTC. This chain connects TRBV7-3 to TRBJ2-7; no reliable D call. This CDR3 has 16 residues. Germline V lookup: CDR1 SGHTA, CDR2 FQGTGA. V lost 0 bases, J lost 5 bases, and 17 bases lay in between. The entire variable domain, with the rest obtained from reference TRBV7-3 and TRBJ2-7, is as follows: GAGVSQTPSNKVTEKGKYVELRCDPISGHTALYWYRQSLGQGPEFLIYFQGTGAADDSGLPNDRFFAVRPEGSVSTLKIQRTERGDSAVYLCASSLTGPLGTDEQYFGPGTRLTVT.

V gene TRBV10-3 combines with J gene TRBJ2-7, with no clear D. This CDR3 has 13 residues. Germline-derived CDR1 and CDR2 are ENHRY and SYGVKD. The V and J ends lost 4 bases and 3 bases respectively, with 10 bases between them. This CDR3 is CAISGSDFYEQYF. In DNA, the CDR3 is TGTGCCATCAGTGGCAGCGATTTCTACGAGCAGTACTTC.

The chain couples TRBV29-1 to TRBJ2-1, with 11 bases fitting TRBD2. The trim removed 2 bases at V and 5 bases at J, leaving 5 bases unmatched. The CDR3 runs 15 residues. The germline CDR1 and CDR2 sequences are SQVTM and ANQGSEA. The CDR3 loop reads CSVESRLAGNNEQFF. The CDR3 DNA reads TGCAGCGTTGAAAGCCGACTAGCGGGGAACAATGAGCAGTTCTTC.

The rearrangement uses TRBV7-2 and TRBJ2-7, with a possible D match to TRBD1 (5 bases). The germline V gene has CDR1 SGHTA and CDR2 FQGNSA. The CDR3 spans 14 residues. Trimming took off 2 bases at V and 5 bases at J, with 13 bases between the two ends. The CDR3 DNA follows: TGTGCCAGCAGCTTAACCGGGCCAGGGAACGAGCAGTACTTC. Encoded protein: CASSLTGPGNEQYF.

DNA for the CDR3: TGTGCCAGCAGGGCGGGGGGGTACGAGCAGTACTTC. Translation gives CASRAGGYEQYF. The chain combines TRBV9 with TRBJ2-7, with 9 bases aligning to TRBD2. Germline lookup yields CDR1 SGDLS and CDR2 YYNGEE. The V and J ends lost 5 bases and 4 bases, in that order; junction bases with no gene match: 1. There are 12 residues in the CDR3.

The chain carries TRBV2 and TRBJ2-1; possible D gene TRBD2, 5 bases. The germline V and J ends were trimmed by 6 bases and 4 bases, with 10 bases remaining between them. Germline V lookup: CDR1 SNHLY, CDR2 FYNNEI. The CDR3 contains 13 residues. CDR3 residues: CASSPREYNEQFF. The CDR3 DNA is TGTGCCAGCAGCCCGAGGGAGTACAATGAGCAGTTCTTC.

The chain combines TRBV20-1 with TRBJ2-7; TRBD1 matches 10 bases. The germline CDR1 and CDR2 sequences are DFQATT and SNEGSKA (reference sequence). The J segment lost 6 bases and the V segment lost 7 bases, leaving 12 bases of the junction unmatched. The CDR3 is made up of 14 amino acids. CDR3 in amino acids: CSVATGGESGEQYF. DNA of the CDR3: TGCAGTGTCGCGACAGGGGGCGAGAGTGGCGAGCAGTACTTC.

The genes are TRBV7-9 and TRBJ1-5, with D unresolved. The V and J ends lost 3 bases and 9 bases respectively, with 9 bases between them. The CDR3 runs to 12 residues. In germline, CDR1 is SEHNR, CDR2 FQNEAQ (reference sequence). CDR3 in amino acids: CASSFSARPQHF. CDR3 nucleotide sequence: TGTGCCAGCAGCTTCTCGGCGCGGCCCCAGCATTTT.

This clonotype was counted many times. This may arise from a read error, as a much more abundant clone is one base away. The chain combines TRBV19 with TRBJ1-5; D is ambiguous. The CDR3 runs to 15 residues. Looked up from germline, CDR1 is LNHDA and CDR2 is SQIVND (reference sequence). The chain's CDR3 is CASRTTFSSNQPRHF. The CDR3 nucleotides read TGTGCCAGTAGGACTACCTTTAGTAGCAATCAGCCCCGGCATTTT.

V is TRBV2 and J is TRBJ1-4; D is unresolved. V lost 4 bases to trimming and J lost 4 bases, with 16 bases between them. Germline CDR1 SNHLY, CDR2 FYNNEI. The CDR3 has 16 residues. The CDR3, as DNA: TGTGCCAGCAGTGGGGGTTCGGACCTCCGTAATGAAAAACTGTTTTTT. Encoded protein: CASSGGSDLRNEKLFF. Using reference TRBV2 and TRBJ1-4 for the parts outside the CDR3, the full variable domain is EPEVTQTPSHQVTQMGQEVILRCVPISNHLYFYWYRQILGQKVEFLVSFYNNEISEKSEIFDDQFSVERPDGSNFTLKIRSTKLEDSAMYFCASSGGSDLRNEKLFFGSGTQLSVL.

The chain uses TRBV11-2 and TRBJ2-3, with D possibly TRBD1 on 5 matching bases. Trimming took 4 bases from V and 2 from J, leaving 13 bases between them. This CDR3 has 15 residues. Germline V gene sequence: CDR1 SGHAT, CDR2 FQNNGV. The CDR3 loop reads CASSWGGRYTDTQYF. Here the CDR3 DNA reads TGTGCCAGCAGCTGGGGCGGACGCTACACAGATACGCAGTATTTT.

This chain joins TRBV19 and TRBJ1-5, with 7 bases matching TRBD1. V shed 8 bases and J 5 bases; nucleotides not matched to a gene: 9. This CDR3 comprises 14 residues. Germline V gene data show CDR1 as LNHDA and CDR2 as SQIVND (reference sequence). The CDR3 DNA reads TGTGCCAGTGGCAGGACAGGTGTTTATCAGCCCCAGCATTTT. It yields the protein CASGRTGVYQPQHF.

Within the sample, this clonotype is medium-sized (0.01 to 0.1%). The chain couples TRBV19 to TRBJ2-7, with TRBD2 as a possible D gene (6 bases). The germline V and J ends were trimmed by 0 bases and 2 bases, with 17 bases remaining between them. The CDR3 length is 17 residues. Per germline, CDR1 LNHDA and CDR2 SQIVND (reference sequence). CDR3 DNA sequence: TGTGCCAGTAGTATAGAGATTACGGGCGGGGTGGCCTACGAGCAGTACTTC. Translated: CASSIEITGGVAYEQYF.

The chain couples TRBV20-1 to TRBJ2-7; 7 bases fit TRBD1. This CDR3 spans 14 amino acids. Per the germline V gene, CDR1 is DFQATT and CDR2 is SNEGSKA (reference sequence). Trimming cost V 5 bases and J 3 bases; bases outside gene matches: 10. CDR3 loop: CSAERGRGVYEQYF. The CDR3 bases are TGCAGTGCTGAGAGGGGGCGAGGGGTCTACGAGCAGTACTTC.

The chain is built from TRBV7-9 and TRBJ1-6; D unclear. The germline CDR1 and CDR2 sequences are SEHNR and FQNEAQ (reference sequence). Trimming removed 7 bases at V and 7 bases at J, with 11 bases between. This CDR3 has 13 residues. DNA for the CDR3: TGTGCCAGCATGGAGGCCGGGAATTCACCCCTCCACTTT. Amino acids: CASMEAGNSPLHF.

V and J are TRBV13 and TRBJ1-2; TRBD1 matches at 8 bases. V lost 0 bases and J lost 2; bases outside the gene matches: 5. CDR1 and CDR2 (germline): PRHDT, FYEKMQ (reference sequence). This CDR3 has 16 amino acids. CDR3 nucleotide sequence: TGTGCCAGCAGCTTAGGGTCCCAGGGGGCGAACTATGGCTACACCTTC. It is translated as CASSLGSQGANYGYTF.

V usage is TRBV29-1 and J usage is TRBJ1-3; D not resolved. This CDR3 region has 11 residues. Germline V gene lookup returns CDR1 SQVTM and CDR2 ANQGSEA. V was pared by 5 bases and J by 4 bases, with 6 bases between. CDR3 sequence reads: CSVHQGNTIYF. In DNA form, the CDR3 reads TGCAGCGTTCATCAGGGAAACACCATATATTTT.

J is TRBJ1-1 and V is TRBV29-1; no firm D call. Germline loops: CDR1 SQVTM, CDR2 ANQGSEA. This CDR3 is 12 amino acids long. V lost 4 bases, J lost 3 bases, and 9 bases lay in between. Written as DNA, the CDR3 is TGCAGCGTTGGGGTACGCGACACTGAAGCTTTCTTT. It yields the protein CSVGVRDTEAFF.

The CDR3 loop is CASSEPNEQFF. Here the CDR3 DNA reads TGTGCCAGCAGTGAACCCAATGAGCAGTTCTTC. V and J are TRBV25-1 and TRBJ2-1; D is ambiguous. The CDR3 runs to 11 residues. V shed 2 bases and J shed 6 bases, with 2 bases lying between them. From germline, CDR1 is MGHDK and CDR2 SYGVNS.

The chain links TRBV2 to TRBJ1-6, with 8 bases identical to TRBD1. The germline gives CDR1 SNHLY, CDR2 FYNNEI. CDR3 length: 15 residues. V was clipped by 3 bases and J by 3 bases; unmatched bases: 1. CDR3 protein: CASSDGQGYNSPLHF. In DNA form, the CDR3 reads TGTGCCAGCAGTGACGGACAGGGCTATAATTCACCCCTCCACTTT.

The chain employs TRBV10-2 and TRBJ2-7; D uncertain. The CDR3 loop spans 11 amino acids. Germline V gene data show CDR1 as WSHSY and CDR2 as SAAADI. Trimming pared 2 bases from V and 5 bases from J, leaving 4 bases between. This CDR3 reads CASSEGNEQYF. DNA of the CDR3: TGCGCCAGCAGTGAGGGCAACGAGCAGTACTTC.

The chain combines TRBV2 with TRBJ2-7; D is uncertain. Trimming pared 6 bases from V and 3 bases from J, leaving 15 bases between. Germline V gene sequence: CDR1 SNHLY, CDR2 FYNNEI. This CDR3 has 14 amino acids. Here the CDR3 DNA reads TGTGCCAGCAGCAGGACGGCACTACGCTACGAGCAGTACTTC. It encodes CASSRTALRYEQYF.

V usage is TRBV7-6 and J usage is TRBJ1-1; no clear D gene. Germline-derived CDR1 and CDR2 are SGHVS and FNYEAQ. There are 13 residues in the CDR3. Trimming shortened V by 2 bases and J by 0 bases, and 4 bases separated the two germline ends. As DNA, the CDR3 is TGTGCCAGCAGCTTAAGAATGAACACTGAAGCTTTCTTT. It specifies CASSLRMNTEAFF.

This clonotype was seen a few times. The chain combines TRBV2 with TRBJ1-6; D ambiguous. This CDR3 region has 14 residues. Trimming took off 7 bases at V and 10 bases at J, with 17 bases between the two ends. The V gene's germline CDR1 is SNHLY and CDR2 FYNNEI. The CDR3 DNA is TGTGCCAGCACCGAAACCGAACATGGGTCACCCCTCCACTTT. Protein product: CASTETEHGSPLHF.